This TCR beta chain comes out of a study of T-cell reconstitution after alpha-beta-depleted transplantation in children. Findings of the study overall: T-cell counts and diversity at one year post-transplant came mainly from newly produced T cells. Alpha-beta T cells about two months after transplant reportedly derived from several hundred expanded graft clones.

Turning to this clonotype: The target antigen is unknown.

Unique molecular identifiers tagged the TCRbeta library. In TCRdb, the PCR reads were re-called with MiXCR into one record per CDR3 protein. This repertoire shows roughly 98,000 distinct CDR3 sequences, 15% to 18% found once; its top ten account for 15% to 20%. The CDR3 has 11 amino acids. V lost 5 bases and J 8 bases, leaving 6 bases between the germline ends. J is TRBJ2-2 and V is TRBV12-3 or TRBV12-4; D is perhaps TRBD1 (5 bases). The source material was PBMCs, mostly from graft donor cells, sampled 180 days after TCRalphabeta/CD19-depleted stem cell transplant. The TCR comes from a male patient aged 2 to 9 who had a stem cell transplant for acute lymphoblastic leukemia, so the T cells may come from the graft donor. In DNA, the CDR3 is TGTGCCAGCAGTAAGGGGGGGGAGCTGTTTTTT. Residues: CASSKGGELFF.